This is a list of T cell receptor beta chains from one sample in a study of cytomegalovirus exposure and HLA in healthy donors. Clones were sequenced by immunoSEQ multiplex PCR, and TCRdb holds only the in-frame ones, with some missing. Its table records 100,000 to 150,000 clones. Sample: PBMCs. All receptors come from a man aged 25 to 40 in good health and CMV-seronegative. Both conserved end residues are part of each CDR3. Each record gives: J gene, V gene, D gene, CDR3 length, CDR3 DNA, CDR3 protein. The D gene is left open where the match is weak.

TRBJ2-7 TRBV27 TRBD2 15 TGTGCCAGCAGCCGGAGAGAGCGGGAGGGAGACGAGCAGTACTTC CASSRREREGDEQYF
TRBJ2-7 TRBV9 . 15 TGTGCCAGCAGCGTAAGTCCCGGGAGCCCCTACGAGCAGTACTTC CASSVSPGSPYEQYF
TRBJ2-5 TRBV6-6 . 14 TGTGCCAGCAGTTACTCTTGGGGGCGGGAGACCCAGTACTTC CASSYSWGRETQYF
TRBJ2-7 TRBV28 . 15 TGTGCCAGCAGTTTATCCCCGGACAAGACCTACGAGCAGTACTTC CASSLSPDKTYEQYF
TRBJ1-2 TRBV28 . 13 TGTGCCAGCAGTTTAAATACTAACTATGGCTACACCTTC CASSLNTNYGYTF
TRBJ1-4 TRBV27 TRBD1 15 TGTGCCAGCAGTTTAAGGGACAGGGGAAATGAAAAACTGTTTTTT CASSLRDRGNEKLFF
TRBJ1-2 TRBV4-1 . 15 TGCGCCAGCAGCCAGGGGGGGAGAGGGCGGGATGGCTACACCTTC CASSQGGRGRDGYTF
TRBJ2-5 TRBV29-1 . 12 TGCAGCGTCGCGAATGTCCAAGAGACCCAGTACTTC CSVANVQETQYF
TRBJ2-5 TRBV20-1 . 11 TGCAGTGCGATCCGGGAGGAGACCCAGTACTTC CSAIREETQYF
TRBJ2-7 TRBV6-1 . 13 TGTGCCAGCAGCCAGGCCTTTTCCTACGAGCAGTACTTC CASSQAFSYEQYF
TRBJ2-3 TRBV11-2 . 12 TGTGCCAGCAGCCCAATCACAGATACGCAGTATTTT CASSPITDTQYF
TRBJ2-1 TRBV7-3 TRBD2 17 TGTGCCAGCAGCTTAGGTGGGGGGGACGGCGGGCACAATGAGCAGTTCTTC CASSLGGGDGGHNEQFF
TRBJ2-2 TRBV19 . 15 TGTGCCAGTAGTATATTCAGGAAGAACACCGGGGAGCTGTTTTTT CASSIFRKNTGELFF
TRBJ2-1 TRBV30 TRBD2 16 TGTGCCTGGAGTGGACTAGCGGGAGAATCCTACAATGAGCAGTTCTTC CAWSGLAGESYNEQFF
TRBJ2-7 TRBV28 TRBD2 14 TGTGCCAGCACCATTAGCGGGAGTGGCCACGAGCAGTACTTC CASTISGSGHEQYF
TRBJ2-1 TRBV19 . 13 TGTGCCAGTAGTGGCCACTCCTACAATGAGCAGTTCTTC CASSGHSYNEQFF
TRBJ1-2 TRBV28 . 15 TGTGCCAGCAGTTTATATGCAAAGGAGCACTATGGCTACACCTTC CASSLYAKEHYGYTF
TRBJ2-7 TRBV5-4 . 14 TGTGCCAGCAGTTGGGACATAAGCTCCTACGAGCAGTACTTC CASSWDISSYEQYF
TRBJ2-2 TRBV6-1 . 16 TGTGCCAGCAGTGATGAGATCGCCACGAACACCGGGGAGCTGTTTTTT CASSDEIATNTGELFF
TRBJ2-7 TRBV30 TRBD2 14 TGTGCCTGGAGTATTCTAGCGGGAGCCGACGAGCAGTACTTC CAWSILAGADEQYF
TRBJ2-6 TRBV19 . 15 TGTGCCAGTAAAGGGGACTCCTCTGGGGCCAACGTCCTGACTTTC CASKGDSSGANVLTF
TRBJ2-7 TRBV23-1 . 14 TGCGCCAGCAGTCAACTTACAGGGAACCACGAGCAGTACTTC CASSQLTGNHEQYF
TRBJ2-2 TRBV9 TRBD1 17 TGTGCCAGCAGCCCCTTGGGATACAGGGGAAACACCGGGGAGCTGTTTTTT CASSPLGYRGNTGELFF
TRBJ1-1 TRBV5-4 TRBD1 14 TGTGCCAGCAGCTGGACAGGGGGCACCTCTGAAGCTTTCTTT CASSWTGGTSEAFF
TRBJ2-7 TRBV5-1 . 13 TGCGCCAGCAGCCGGATCGGGGAATACGAGCAGTACTTC CASSRIGEYEQYF
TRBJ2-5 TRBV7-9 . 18 TGTGCCAGCAGCCCCCCCTTTTCAGTGGGAGGCGGAGGAGAGACCCAGTACTTC CASSPPFSVGGGGETQYF
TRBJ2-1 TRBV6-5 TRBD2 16 TGTGCCAGCAGTTACTCTCTAGCGGGAGCGGGAAATGAGCAGTTCTTC CASSYSLAGAGNEQFF
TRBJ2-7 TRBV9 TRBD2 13 TGTGCCAGCAGCATCGGGACTAGTGGCGAGCAGTACTTC CASSIGTSGEQYF
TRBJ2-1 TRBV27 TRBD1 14 TGTGCCAGCAGTTTATCGGCAGGGGGTAATGAGCAGTTCTTC CASSLSAGGNEQFF
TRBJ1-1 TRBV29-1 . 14 TGCAGCGTTTCGGTTGCAGGACTAAACACTGAAGCTTTCTTT CSVSVAGLNTEAFF
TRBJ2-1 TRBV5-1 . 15 TGCGCCAGCAGCCGAGCCGGGGCGGGAATCGGTGAGCAGTTCTTC CASSRAGAGIGEQFF
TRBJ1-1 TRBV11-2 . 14 TGTGCCAGCAGCTTAGATACAATAAACACTGAAGCTTTCTTT CASSLDTINTEAFF
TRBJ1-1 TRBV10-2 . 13 TGCGCCAGCAGTGCGAACAGGGATACTGAAGCTTTCTTT CASSANRDTEAFF
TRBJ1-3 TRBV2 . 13 TGTGCCAGCATCTTGAGCTCTGGAAACACCATATATTTT CASILSSGNTIYF
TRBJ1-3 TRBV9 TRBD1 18 TGTGCCAGCAGCACCGACAGGGGAGGATTTTGGGGCGGAAACACCATATATTTT CASSTDRGGFWGGNTIYF
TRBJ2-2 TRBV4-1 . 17 TGCGCCAGCAGCCTCGGTCCCCCGGGATACGGCACCGGGGAGCTGTTTTTT CASSLGPPGYGTGELFF
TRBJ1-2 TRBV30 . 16 TGTGCCTGGACCCGCGAAGGAGGGGCTACCGGCCGTGGCTACACCTTC CAWTREGGATGRGYTF
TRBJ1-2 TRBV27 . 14 TGTGCCAGCAGTTTAGTCGGGGGAAACTATGGCTACACCTTC CASSLVGGNYGYTF
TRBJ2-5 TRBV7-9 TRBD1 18 TGTGCCAGCAGCCTAGGGACAGGGGGCTCGCGGGTCCAAGAGACCCAGTACTTC CASSLGTGGSRVQETQYF
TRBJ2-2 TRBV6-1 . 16 TGTGCCAGCAGTGAAGCCCCATTACAGAACACCGGGGAGCTGTTTTTT CASSEAPLQNTGELFF
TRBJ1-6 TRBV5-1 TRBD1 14 TGCGCCAGCAGAGGGGGCCTCAGGGATTCACCCCTCCACTTT CASRGGLRDSPLHF
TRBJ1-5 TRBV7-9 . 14 TGTGCCAGCAGTTCAGCCGGGAGCAATCAGCCCCAGCATTTT CASSSAGSNQPQHF